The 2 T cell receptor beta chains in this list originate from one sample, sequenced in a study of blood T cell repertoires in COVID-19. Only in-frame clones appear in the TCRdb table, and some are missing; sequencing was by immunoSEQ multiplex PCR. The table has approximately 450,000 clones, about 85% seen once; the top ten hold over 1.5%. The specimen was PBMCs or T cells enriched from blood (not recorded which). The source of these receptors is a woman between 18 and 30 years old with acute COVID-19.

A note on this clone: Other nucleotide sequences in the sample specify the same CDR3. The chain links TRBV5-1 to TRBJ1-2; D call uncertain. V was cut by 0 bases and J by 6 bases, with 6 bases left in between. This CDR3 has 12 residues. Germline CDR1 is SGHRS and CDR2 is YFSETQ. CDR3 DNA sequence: TGCGCCAGCAGCTTGGCCGGGGATGGCTACACCTTC. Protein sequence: CASSLAGDGYTF.

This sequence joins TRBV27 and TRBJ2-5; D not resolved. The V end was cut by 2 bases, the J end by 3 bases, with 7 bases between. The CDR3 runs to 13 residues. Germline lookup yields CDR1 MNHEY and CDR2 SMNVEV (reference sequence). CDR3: CASSLKPEETQYF. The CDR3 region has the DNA TGTGCCAGCAGTTTAAAGCCCGAAGAGACCCAGTACTTC.